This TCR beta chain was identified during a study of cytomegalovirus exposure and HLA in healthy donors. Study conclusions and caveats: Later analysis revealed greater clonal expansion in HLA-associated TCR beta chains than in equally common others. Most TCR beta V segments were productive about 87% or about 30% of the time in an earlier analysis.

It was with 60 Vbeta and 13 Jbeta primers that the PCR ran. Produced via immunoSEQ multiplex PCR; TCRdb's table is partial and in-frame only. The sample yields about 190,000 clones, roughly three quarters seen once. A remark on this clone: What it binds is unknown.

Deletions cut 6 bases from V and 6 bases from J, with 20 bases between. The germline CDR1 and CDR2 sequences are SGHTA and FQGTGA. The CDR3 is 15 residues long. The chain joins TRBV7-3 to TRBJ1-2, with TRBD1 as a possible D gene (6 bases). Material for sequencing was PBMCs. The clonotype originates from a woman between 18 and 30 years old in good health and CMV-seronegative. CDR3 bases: TGTGCCAGCAGACAAACACCCGGACAGCGAGATGGCTACACCTTC. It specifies CASRQTPGQRDGYTF.